One sample yielded the 28 T cell receptor beta chains listed below, sequenced in a study of brain T cells in children with intractable seizures. Some clones are missing from TCRdb's copy, which holds only in-frame ones; the method was immunoSEQ multiplex PCR. The table records hundreds of thousands of clones, more than 85% of them present only once. The time point denotes: blood from clinic visit 5 months post-surgery; TSC patient then seizure free. Here the sequenced sample was peripheral blood, taken roughly 5 months after surgery. The receptor set was obtained from a boy younger than two with tuberous sclerosis and intractable seizures.

The CDR3 region has the DNA TGTGCCAGCAGCCAGGGAGGGAGGGGTCAGCCCCAGCATTTT. Amino acids: CASSQGGRGQPQHF. The chain couples TRBV3-1 (or the pseudogene TRBV3-2) to TRBJ1-5, with D possibly TRBD1 on 5 matching bases. V lost 3 bases and J lost 6, with 12 bases in between. Germline V lookup: CDR1 LGHDT, CDR2 YNNKEL (reference sequence). This CDR3 is 14 amino acids long.

The chain has TRBV2 and TRBJ1-6; D is possibly TRBD1 (6 bases). The CDR3 runs to 15 residues. Germline V CDR1 and CDR2: SNHLY, FYNNEI. With 6 bases removed from V and 4 bases from J, the gap between germline ends came to 13 bases. CDR3 amino acids: CASSVDRPYNSPLHF. In nucleotides, the CDR3 is TGTGCCAGCAGCGTGGACAGACCGTATAATTCACCCCTCCACTTT.

The chain links TRBV2 to TRBJ1-5, with 7 nucleotides matching TRBD1. The CDR3 spans 15 residues. Germline loops: CDR1 SNHLY, CDR2 FYNNEI. Unmatched junction bases numbered 9, after V lost 4 bases and J lost 6 bases. The CDR3 here is CASSVGQAGGQPQHF. The CDR3 bases are TGTGCCAGCAGTGTAGGACAGGCGGGGGGTCAGCCCCAGCATTTT.

The chain joins TRBV9 to TRBJ1-2, with D possibly matching TRBD1 (5 bases). This CDR3 has 14 residues. V lost 2 bases and J lost 2, with 10 bases in between. The germline V gene encodes CDR1 SGDLS and CDR2 YYNGEE. CDR3 sequence: CASSVNRDNYGYTF. The CDR3 nucleotides read TGTGCCAGCAGCGTTAACCGGGACAACTATGGCTACACCTTC.

This clone appeared a few times. The chain recombines TRBV2 with TRBJ1-1; D call uncertain. CDR3 length: 14 amino acids. V was pared by 0 bases and J by 0 bases, with 5 bases between. Looked up from germline, CDR1 is SNHLY and CDR2 is FYNNEI. The CDR3 reads CASSEAQVNTEAFF. The CDR3, as DNA: TGTGCCAGCAGTGAAGCCCAGGTGAACACTGAAGCTTTCTTT.

V usage is TRBV5-1 and J usage is TRBJ2-5, with TRBD1 as a possible D gene (5 bases). Deletions cut 4 bases from V and 5 bases from J, with 12 bases between. CDR1 SGHRS and CDR2 YFSETQ come from the germline V gene. The CDR3 is made up of 13 amino acids. Written as DNA, the CDR3 is TGCGCCAGCAGCCCCAGGGCAAGGGAGACCCAGTACTTC. Translated: CASSPRARETQYF.

CDR3 region: CASSDRNLNTGELFF. The CDR3 DNA is TGTGCCAGCAGCGACAGGAATTTGAACACCGGGGAGCTGTTTTTT. This chain joins TRBV3-1 (or the pseudogene TRBV3-2) and TRBJ2-2; tentative D call: TRBD1 (6 bases). The CDR3 loop spans 15 amino acids. The V end lost 5 bases, the J end lost 1 base, and 11 bases lay between the germline ends. CDR1 and CDR2 from the germline V gene are LGHDT and YNNKEL (reference sequence).

This chain joins TRBV13 and TRBJ2-1, with TRBD2 matching over 8 bases. The length of the CDR3 is 14 residues. V was clipped by 5 bases and J by 4 bases; unmatched bases: 4. Germline V gives CDR1 PRHDT, CDR2 FYEKMQ (reference sequence). CDR3 bases: TGTGCCAGCAGCCCTAGCGGGTCTTACAATGAGCAGTTCTTC. Protein: CASSPSGSYNEQFF.

The V gene is TRBV24-1, the J gene TRBJ2-5; 8 bases are a match to TRBD2. The trim removed 4 bases at V and 0 bases at J, leaving 12 bases unmatched. This CDR3 is 18 amino acids long. Germline loops: CDR1 KGHDR, CDR2 SFDVKD. Here the CDR3 DNA reads TGTGCCACCAGTGACCCCATAGCTAGCGGGCTCGACCAAGAGACCCAGTACTTC. Protein sequence: CATSDPIASGLDQETQYF.

The CDR3 sequence is CASSPPSKGEYEQYF. The CDR3 DNA reads as TGTGCCAGCAGCCCCCCTAGTAAGGGTGAATACGAGCAGTACTTC. The V call is TRBV7-8, the J call TRBJ2-7; D call uncertain. Trimming removed 5 bases from V and 4 bases from J, with 18 bases in between. Germline V gene data show CDR1 as SGHVS and CDR2 as FQNEAQ. This CDR3 comprises 15 residues. Together with reference TRBV7-8 and TRBJ2-7, the CDR3 gives the full variable domain: GAGVSQSPRYKVAKRGQDVALRCDPISGHVSLFWYQQALGQGPEFLTYFQNEAQLDKSGLPSDRFFAERPEGSVSTLKIQRTQQEDSAVYLCASSPPSKGEYEQYFGPGTRLTVT.

The chain uses TRBV15 and TRBJ2-1; 10 bases line up with TRBD2. Germline V gene data show CDR1 as LNHNV and CDR2 as YYDKDF (reference sequence). Unmatched junction bases numbered 2, after V lost 0 bases and J lost 6 bases. The CDR3 extends over 15 amino acids. CDR3 protein: CATSRDSSGSNEQFF. In DNA, the CDR3 is TGTGCCACCAGCAGAGATTCTAGCGGGAGCAATGAGCAGTTCTTC.

V and J are TRBV15 and TRBJ1-1, with 7 nucleotides matching TRBD1. V lost 6 bases and J lost 4; bases outside the gene matches: 11. The CDR3 extends over 15 amino acids. CDR1 is LNHNV and CDR2 is YYDKDF in the germline V gene (reference sequence). In DNA form, the CDR3 reads TGTGCCACCAGAACAGAGACAGGGATGGGCACTGAAGCTTTCTTT. Protein sequence: CATRTETGMGTEAFF.

The V call is TRBV12-3 or TRBV12-4, the J call TRBJ1-2; 7 nucleotides match TRBD1. Trimming at V came to 2 bases and at J to 6 bases, leaving 3 bases not matched to a gene. The CDR3 totals 13 residues. The CDR3 DNA is TGTGCCAGCAGTTTAAGCAGGGGGAATGGCTACACCTTC. Its translation: CASSLSRGNGYTF.

This clone has only one observation. The chain has TRBV7-9 and TRBJ2-2; either TRBD1 or TRBD2 may supply D (5 bases each). Germline V gene data show CDR1 as SEHNR and CDR2 as FQNEAQ (reference sequence). Trimming cost V 5 bases and J 4 bases, with 17 bases left between them. There are 16 residues in the CDR3. CDR3 region: CASSRIKGTSTGELFF. The CDR3 nucleotides read TGTGCCAGCAGCCGTATAAAGGGGACGAGCACCGGGGAGCTGTTTTTT.

The chain links TRBV4-1 to TRBJ2-7, with 8 bases that match TRBD2. CDR1 is MGHRA, CDR2 YSYEKL, per germline. With V trimmed by 3 bases and J by 0 bases, 4 bases remained unmatched. This CDR3 spans 15 amino acids. CDR3: CASSHPGGGSYEQYF. The CDR3 nucleotides read TGCGCCAGCAGCCACCCGGGGGGGGGCTCCTACGAGCAGTACTTC.

The chain employs TRBV27 and TRBJ2-5; D possibly corresponds to TRBD1 (6 bases). This CDR3 spans 13 amino acids. Germline V lookup: CDR1 MNHEY, CDR2 SMNVEV (reference sequence). Between the trimmed V and J ends, which lost 5 bases and 4 bases, there was a span of 11 bases. CDR3 nucleotides: TGTGCCAGCAGTAGGGACATTGCAGAGACCCAGTACTTC. This translates into CASSRDIAETQYF.

The chain has TRBV3-1 (or the pseudogene TRBV3-2) and TRBJ2-1; TRBD2 might be the D (6 bases). The V gene lost 1 base and the J gene lost 16 bases, with 17 bases spanning the gap. The germline V gene has CDR1 LGHDT and CDR2 YNNKEL (reference sequence). This CDR3 comprises 13 residues. The CDR3 region has the DNA TGTGCCAGCAGCCAAGTCCCCGGAGTCGCGGGATTCTTC. Its translation: CASSQVPGVAGFF.

J is TRBJ2-5 and V is TRBV6-5; 11 bases are a match to TRBD2. The CDR3 is 15 amino acids. Germline values: CDR1 MNHEY, CDR2 SVGAGI. J was trimmed by 1 base and V by 10 bases; bases with no gene match: 8. CDR3 sequence: CATAGGLAVQETQYF. As DNA, the CDR3 is TGTGCCACCGCCGGGGGACTAGCGGTCCAAGAGACCCAGTACTTC.

J is TRBJ1-2 and V is TRBV4-1; D gene unclear. The CDR3 runs 16 residues. With 0 bases removed from V and 7 bases from J, the gap between germline ends came to 18 bases. The germline gives CDR1 MGHRA, CDR2 YSYEKL. CDR3: CASSQDVEGLNFGYTF. Here the CDR3 DNA reads TGCGCCAGCAGCCAAGATGTGGAGGGCTTAAATTTTGGCTACACCTTC.

The chain links TRBV27 to TRBJ1-5, with TRBD1 matching over 7 bases. Unmatched junction bases numbered 6, after V lost 4 bases and J lost 3 bases. The CDR3 sequence is 15 residues long. The germline gives CDR1 MNHEY, CDR2 SMNVEV (reference sequence). This CDR3 is CASSSRGGPNQPQHF. The CDR3 DNA reads as TGTGCCAGCAGTTCCAGGGGGGGCCCCAATCAGCCCCAGCATTTT.

This clone was seen once. The chain links TRBV28 to TRBJ2-3; tentatively, D is TRBD2 (7 bases). Trimming removed 4 bases from V and 0 bases from J, with 17 bases in between. Germline loops: CDR1 MDHEN, CDR2 SYDVKM. The length of the CDR3 is 17 residues. The CDR3 is CASSYAGAITSTDTQYF. DNA of the CDR3: TGTGCCAGCAGTTATGCGGGGGCCATAACTAGCACAGATACGCAGTATTTT. Variable domain in full (rest from reference TRBV28 and TRBJ2-3): DVKVTQSSRYLVKRTGEKVFLECVQDMDHENMFWYRQDPGLGLRLIYFSYDVKMKEKGDIPEGYSVSREKKERFSLILESASTNQTSMYLCASSYAGAITSTDTQYFGPGTRLTVL.

This clone was seen only once. The V and J genes are TRBV9 and TRBJ2-1; D may be TRBD2 (5 bases). Per the germline V gene, CDR1 is SGDLS and CDR2 is YYNGEE. The V and J ends lost 0 bases and 0 bases respectively, with 7 bases between them. This CDR3 is built from 15 residues. The CDR3 spells CASSVGGLSYNEQFF. The CDR3 region has the DNA TGTGCCAGCAGCGTAGGTGGACTCTCCTACAATGAGCAGTTCTTC.

The genes are TRBV5-1 and TRBJ2-7; 7 bases line up with TRBD1. The CDR3 contains 16 residues. The junction had 12 bases not matched to a gene; V was cut back by 3 bases and J by 3 bases. Germline V gene sequence: CDR1 SGHRS, CDR2 YFSETQ. CDR3 sequence (DNA): TGCGCCAGCAGCTACCAAAACGAGGGGGCGTACTACGAGCAGTACTTC. Translated: CASSYQNEGAYYEQYF.

This clone was recorded only once. The CDR3 DNA sequence: TGTGCCAGTAGTACCCCACTAGCGGGGGTCCAGGGAACGCAGTATTTT. Its protein is CASSTPLAGVQGTQYF. This chain joins TRBV19 and TRBJ2-3; TRBD2 agrees at 11 bases. After removal of 4 bases from V and 9 bases from J, the junction contained 12 bases not matched to a gene. The germline gives CDR1 LNHDA, CDR2 SQIVND (reference sequence). The length of the CDR3 is 16 residues.

This rearrangement joins TRBV7-2 to TRBJ2-3; 8 bases map to TRBD2. The germline V gene has CDR1 SGHTA and CDR2 FQGNSA. After removal of 1 base from V and 7 bases from J, the junction contained 4 bases not matched to a gene. The CDR3 is 14 residues long. CDR3: CASSLGIAGYTQYF. In DNA form, the CDR3 reads TGTGCCAGCAGCTTAGGAATAGCGGGGTATACGCAGTATTTT.

This clone was counted a single time. The chain links TRBV5-6 to TRBJ2-6; D gene unclear. The germline gives CDR1 SGHDT, CDR2 YYEEEE. V lost 0 bases and J lost 12, with 19 bases in between. This CDR3 region has 16 residues. CDR3 region: CASSLADGRRCCVLTF. CDR3 sequence (DNA): TGTGCCAGCAGCTTGGCCGATGGACGGCGGTGCTGCGTCCTGACTTTC. The variable domain in full, completed from reference TRBV5-6 and TRBJ2-6, reads DAGVTQSPTHLIKTRGQQVTLRCSPKSGHDTVSWYQQALGQGPQFIFQYYEEEERQRGNFPDRFSGHQFPNYSSELNVNALLLGDSALYLCASSLADGRRCCVLTFGAGSRLTVL.

V usage is TRBV7-9 and J usage is TRBJ2-1, with 10 bases fitting TRBD2. CDR1 SEHNR and CDR2 FQNEAQ come from the germline V gene (reference sequence). This CDR3 contains 16 residues. V lost 5 bases, J lost 6 bases, and 10 bases stayed unmatched. Here the CDR3 reads CASSAPSGGGGNEQFF. The CDR3 coding sequence is TGTGCCAGCAGCGCCCCTAGCGGGGGAGGGGGCAATGAGCAGTTCTTC.

This chain uses TRBV6-5 with TRBJ2-7, with 8 positions matching TRBD1. CDR3 length equals 13 residues. Germline V CDR1 and CDR2: MNHEY, SVGAGI. Germline trimming cut 5 bases from V and 6 bases from J; bases unmatched to any gene: 6. CDR3 in amino acids: CASSPQGAAEQYF. CDR3 coding DNA: TGTGCCAGCAGTCCTCAGGGGGCTGCCGAGCAGTACTTC.